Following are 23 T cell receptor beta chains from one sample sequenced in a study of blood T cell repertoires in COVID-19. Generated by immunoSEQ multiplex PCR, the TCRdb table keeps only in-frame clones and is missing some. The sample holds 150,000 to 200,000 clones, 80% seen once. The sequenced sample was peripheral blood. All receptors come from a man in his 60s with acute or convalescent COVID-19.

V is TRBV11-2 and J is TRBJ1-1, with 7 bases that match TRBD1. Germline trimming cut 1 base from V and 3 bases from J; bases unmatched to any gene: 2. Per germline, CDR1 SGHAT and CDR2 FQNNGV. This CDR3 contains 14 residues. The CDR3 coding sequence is TGTGCCAGCAGCTTAGCAGGGGGGTACACTGAAGCTTTCTTT. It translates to CASSLAGGYTEAFF. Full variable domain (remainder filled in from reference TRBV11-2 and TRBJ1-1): EAGVAQSPRYKIIEKRQSVAFWCNPISGHATLYWYQQILGQGPKLLIQFQNNGVVDDSQLPKDRFSAERLKGVDSTLKIQPAKLEDSAVYLCASSLAGGYTEAFFGQGTRLTVV.

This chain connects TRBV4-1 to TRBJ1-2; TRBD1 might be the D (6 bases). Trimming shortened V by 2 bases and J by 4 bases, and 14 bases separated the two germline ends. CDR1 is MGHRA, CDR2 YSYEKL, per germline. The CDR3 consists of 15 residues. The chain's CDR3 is CASSQIRDTVYGYTF. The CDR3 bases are TGCGCCAGCAGCCAAATCCGGGACACGGTCTATGGCTACACCTTC.

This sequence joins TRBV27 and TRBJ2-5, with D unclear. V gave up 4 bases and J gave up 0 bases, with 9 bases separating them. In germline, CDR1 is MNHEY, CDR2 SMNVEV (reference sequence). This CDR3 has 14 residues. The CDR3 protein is CASSYGSYQETQYF. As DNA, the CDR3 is TGTGCCAGCAGTTACGGGTCCTACCAAGAGACCCAGTACTTC.

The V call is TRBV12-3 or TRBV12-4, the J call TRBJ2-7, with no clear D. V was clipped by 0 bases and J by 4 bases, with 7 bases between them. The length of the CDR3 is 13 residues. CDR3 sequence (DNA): TGTGCCAGCAGTTTAGCCCTTCTGTACGAGCAGTACTTC. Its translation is CASSLALLYEQYF.

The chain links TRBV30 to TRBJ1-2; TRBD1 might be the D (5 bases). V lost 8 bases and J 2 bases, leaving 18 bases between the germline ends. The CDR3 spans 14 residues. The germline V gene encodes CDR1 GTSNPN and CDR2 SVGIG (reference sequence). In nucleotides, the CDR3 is TGTGCCCCACCGCTTACACGGGGGAACTATGGCTACACCTTC. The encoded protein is CAPPLTRGNYGYTF.

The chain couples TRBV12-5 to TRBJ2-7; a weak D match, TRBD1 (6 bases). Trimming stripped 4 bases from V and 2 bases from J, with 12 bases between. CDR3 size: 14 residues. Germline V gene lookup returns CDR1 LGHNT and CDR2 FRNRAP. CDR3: CASGSRTATYEQYF. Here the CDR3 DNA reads TGTGCTAGTGGTTCTAGGACAGCCACCTACGAGCAGTACTTC.

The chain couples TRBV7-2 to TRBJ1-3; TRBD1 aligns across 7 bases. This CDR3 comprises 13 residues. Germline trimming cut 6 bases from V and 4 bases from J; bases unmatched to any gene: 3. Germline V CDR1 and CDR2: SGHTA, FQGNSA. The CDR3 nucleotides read TGTGCCAGCAGAGGACAGGCCGGAAACACCATATATTTT. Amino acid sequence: CASRGQAGNTIYF.

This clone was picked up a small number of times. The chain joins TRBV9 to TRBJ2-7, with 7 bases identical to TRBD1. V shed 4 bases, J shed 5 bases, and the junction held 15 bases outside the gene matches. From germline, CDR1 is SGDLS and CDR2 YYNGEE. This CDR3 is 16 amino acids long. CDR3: CASSISPGQLTDEQYF. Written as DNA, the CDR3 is TGTGCCAGCAGCATATCACCGGGACAGCTTACAGACGAGCAGTACTTC.

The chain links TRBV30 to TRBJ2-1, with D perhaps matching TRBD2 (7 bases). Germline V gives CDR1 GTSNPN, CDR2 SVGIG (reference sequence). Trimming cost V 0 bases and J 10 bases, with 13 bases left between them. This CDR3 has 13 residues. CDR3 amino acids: CAWSVMGRGEQFF. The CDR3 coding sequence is TGTGCCTGGAGTGTAATGGGGAGGGGGGAGCAGTTCTTC.

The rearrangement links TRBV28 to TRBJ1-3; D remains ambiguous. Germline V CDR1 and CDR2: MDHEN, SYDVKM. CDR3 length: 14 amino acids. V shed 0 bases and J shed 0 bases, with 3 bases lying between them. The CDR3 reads CASSLWASGNTIYF. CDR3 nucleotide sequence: TGTGCCAGCAGTTTATGGGCCTCTGGAAACACCATATATTTT.

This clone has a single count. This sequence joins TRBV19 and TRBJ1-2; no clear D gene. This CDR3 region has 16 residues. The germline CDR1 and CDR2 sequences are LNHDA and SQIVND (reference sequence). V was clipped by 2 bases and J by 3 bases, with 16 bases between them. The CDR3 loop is CASSINFAAMDYGYTF. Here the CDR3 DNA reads TGTGCCAGTAGTATAAATTTCGCGGCAATGGACTATGGCTACACCTTC.

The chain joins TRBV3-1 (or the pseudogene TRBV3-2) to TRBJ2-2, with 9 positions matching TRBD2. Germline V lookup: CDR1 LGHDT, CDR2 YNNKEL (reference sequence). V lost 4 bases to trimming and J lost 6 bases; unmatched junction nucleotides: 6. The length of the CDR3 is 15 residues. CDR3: CASSRGLALPGELFF. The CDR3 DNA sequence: TGTGCCAGCAGCCGTGGACTAGCGTTACCCGGGGAGCTGTTTTTT.

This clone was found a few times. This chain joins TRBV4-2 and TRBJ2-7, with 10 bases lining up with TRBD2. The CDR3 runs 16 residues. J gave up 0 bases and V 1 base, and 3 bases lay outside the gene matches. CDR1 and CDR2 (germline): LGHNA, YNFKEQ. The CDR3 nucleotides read TGTGCCAGCAGCCAAGCCCTAGCGGGGGCCTCCTACGAGCAGTACTTC. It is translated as CASSQALAGASYEQYF.

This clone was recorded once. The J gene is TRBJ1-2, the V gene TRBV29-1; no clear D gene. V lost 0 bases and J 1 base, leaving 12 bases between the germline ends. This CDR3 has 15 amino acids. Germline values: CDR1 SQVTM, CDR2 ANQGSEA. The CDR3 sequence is CSVEDLGQFNYGYTF. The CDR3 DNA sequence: TGCAGCGTTGAAGATCTTGGCCAGTTTAACTATGGCTACACCTTC.

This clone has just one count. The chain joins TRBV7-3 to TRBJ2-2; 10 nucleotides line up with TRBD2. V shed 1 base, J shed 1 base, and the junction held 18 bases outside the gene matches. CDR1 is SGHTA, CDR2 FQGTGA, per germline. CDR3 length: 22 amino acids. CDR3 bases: TGTGCCAGCAGCTTAAGTTTTCGGAGGGGGCTAGCGGGAGAGGTGAACACCGGGGAGCTGTTTTTT. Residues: CASSLSFRRGLAGEVNTGELFF.

In nucleotides, the CDR3 is TGTGCCAGCAGCCAACAGGGGTTTTGGGACGAGCAGTACTTC. As protein: CASSQQGFWDEQYF. J is TRBJ2-7 and V is TRBV16; possibly TRBD1 for D (6 bases). This CDR3 has 14 amino acids. CDR1 and CDR2 (germline): KGHSY, FQNENV. V lost 2 bases and J 5 bases, leaving 13 bases between the germline ends.

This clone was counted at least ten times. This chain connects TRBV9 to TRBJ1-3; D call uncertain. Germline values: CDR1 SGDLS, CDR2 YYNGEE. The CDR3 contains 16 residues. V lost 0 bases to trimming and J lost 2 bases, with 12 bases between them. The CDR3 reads CASSVELRGTGNTIYF. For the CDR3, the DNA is TGTGCCAGCAGCGTAGAGCTCCGGGGTACTGGAAACACCATATATTTT.

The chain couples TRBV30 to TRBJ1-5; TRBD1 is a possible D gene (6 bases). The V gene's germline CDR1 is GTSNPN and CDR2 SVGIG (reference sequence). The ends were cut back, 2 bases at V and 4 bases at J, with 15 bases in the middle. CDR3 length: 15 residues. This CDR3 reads CAWSLTGLGNQPQHF. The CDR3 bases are TGTGCCTGGAGTCTTACAGGGCTGGGGAATCAGCCCCAGCATTTT.

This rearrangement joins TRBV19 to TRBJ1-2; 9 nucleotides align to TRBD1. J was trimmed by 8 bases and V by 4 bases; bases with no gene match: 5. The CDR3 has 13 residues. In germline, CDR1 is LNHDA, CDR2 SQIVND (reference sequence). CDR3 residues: CASSTQGAGGYTF. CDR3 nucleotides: TGTGCCAGTAGTACACAGGGGGCAGGAGGCTACACCTTC. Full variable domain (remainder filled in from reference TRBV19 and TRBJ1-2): DGGITQSPKYLFRKEGQNVTLSCEQNLNHDAMYWYRQDPGQGLRLIYYSQIVNDFQKGDIAEGYSVSREKKESFPLTVTSAQKNPTAFYLCASSTQGAGGYTFGSGTRLTVV.

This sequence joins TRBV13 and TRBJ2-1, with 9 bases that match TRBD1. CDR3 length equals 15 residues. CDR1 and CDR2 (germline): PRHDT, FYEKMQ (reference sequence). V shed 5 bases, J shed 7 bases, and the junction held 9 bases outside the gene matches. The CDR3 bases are TGTGCCAGCAGCCCAAGGACAGGGGCCAGGAATGAGCAGTTCTTC. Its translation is CASSPRTGARNEQFF.

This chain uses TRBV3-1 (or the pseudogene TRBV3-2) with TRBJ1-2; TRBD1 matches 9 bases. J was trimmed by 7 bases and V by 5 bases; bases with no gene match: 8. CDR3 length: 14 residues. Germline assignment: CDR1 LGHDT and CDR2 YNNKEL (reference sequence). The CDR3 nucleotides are TGTGCCAGCAGCGGGACAGGGAGATCCGGTGGCTACACCTTC. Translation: CASSGTGRSGGYTF.

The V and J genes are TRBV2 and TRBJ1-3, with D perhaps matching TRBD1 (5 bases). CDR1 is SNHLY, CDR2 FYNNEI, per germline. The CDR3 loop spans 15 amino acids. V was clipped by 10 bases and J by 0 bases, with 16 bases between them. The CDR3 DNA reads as TGTGCCACTGGTGGGGGGAGCAACTCTGGAAACACCATATATTTT. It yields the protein CATGGGSNSGNTIYF.

The CDR3: CASSLMGQQPQHF. CDR3 bases: TGCGCCAGCAGCTTGATGGGGCAACAGCCCCAGCATTTT. This rearrangement joins TRBV5-1 to TRBJ1-5, with a possible D match to TRBD1 (5 bases). V lost 1 base and J 7 bases, leaving 9 bases between the germline ends. This CDR3 comprises 13 residues. Germline CDR1 and CDR2: SGHRS and YFSETQ. Full variable domain (rest looked up from reference TRBV5-1 and TRBJ1-5): KAGVTQTPRYLIKTRGQQVTLSCSPISGHRSVSWYQQTPGQGLQFLFEYFSETQRNKGNFPGRFSGRQFSNSRSEMNVSTLELGDSALYLCASSLMGQQPQHFGDGTRLSIL.